The rows below give T cell receptor beta chains drawn from one sample of a study of cytomegalovirus exposure and HLA in healthy donors. Clones were sequenced by immunoSEQ multiplex PCR, and TCRdb holds only the in-frame ones, with some missing. The sample contains 150,000 to 200,000 clones, 77% of which appear only once. Sequencing was performed on PBMCs. The receptor set was obtained from a male donor in good health and CMV-seropositive. Each CDR3 is given with its conserved first and last residue. D genes are given only for firm matches. Clone size appears in some rows only: once, few, many, or a class for an expanded clone.

V gene: TRBV6-5
D gene: -
clone size: -
CDR3 protein: CASSEWVRDGYTF

V gene: TRBV5-4
D gene: -
clone size: once
CDR3 protein: CASSRGRGEQFF

V gene: TRBV27
D gene: -
clone size: -
CDR3 protein: CASRPGGYGYTF

V gene: TRBV6-4
D gene: -
clone size: once
CDR3 protein: CASRTDMNSEAFF

V gene: TRBV2
D gene: -
clone size: -
CDR3 protein: CASSEQESQGPYGYTF

V gene: TRBV9
D gene: TRBD1
clone size: -
CDR3 protein: CASSVQGAGELFF

V gene: TRBV15
D gene: TRBD2
clone size: -
CDR3 protein: CATSRTSGDYEQYF

V gene: TRBV7-2
D gene: TRBD2
clone size: -
CDR3 protein: CASRSGGSGQFDTQYF

V gene: TRBV7-9
D gene: TRBD1
clone size: -
CDR3 protein: CASSPWDRGIYEQYF

V gene: TRBV5-3
D gene: TRBD1
clone size: -
CDR3 protein: CARRFSRDRGNTIYF

V gene: TRBV9
D gene: -
clone size: -
CDR3 protein: CASSVSGRLNEKLFF

V gene: TRBV6-1
D gene: TRBD2
clone size: -
CDR3 protein: CASRRTSGGEETQYF

V gene: TRBV5-1
D gene: TRBD1
clone size: -
CDR3 protein: CASSMDRANTGELFF

V gene: TRBV6-1
D gene: -
clone size: -
CDR3 protein: CASSEAKEAVVFYIF

V gene: TRBV5-1
D gene: -
clone size: few
CDR3 protein: CASSSSAGYEQYF

V gene: TRBV30
D gene: -
clone size: -
CDR3 protein: CAWSRGSGNQPQHF

V gene: TRBV9
D gene: TRBD2
clone size: -
CDR3 protein: CASPGLVGATDTQYF

V gene: TRBV30
D gene: -
clone size: -
CDR3 protein: CAWSDRGLGEQFF

V gene: TRBV5-1
D gene: -
clone size: -
CDR3 protein: CASSRQASSYEQYF

V gene: TRBV5-1
D gene: -
clone size: -
CDR3 protein: CASSLRDPGNTIYF

V gene: TRBV5-1
D gene: -
clone size: -
CDR3 protein: CASSLILAGDTQYF

V gene: TRBV4-1
D gene: -
clone size: once
CDR3 protein: CASSHKPRGPVDEQYF

V gene: TRBV27
D gene: TRBD1
clone size: -
CDR3 protein: CASSLGTGVYEQYF

V gene: TRBV9
D gene: -
clone size: -
CDR3 protein: CASSPPQRPYEQYF

V gene: TRBV4-1
D gene: -
clone size: -
CDR3 protein: CASSQNGLGLYEQYF

V gene: TRBV19
D gene: TRBD1
clone size: -
CDR3 protein: CASSHIGTVNSYEQYF

V gene: TRBV30
D gene: TRBD1
clone size: -
CDR3 protein: CALRTGGTDTQYF

V gene: TRBV7-2
D gene: -
clone size: -
CDR3 protein: CASSFGQGGNSPLHF

V gene: TRBV6-6
D gene: -
clone size: -
CDR3 protein: CASSPDRHNYGYTF

V gene: TRBV9
D gene: TRBD2
clone size: -
CDR3 protein: CASSSIAGTSTDTQYF

V gene: TRBV27
D gene: -
clone size: -
CDR3 protein: CASSLRPGRSNQPQHF

V gene: TRBV7-6
D gene: -
clone size: -
CDR3 protein: CASSLARETEAFF

V gene: TRBV19
D gene: TRBD1
clone size: -
CDR3 protein: CASSADREDNEQFF

V gene: TRBV6-1
D gene: -
clone size: -
CDR3 protein: CASRGGLVETQYF

V gene: TRBV7-9
D gene: TRBD1
clone size: -
CDR3 protein: CASSLGTGDMNTEAFF

V gene: TRBV6-1
D gene: -
clone size: -
CDR3 protein: CATAHVAGTNQPQHF

V gene: TRBV7-2
D gene: TRBD1
clone size: -
CDR3 protein: CASSKGRQGLSSTDTQYF

V gene: TRBV9
D gene: -
clone size: -
CDR3 protein: CASSVVADSYNEQFF

V gene: TRBV5-1
D gene: -
clone size: few
CDR3 protein: CASSLVENYGYTF

V gene: TRBV7-8
D gene: TRBD2
clone size: -
CDR3 protein: CASSLSGTSGGYEQYF

V gene: TRBV7-9
D gene: TRBD1
clone size: once
CDR3 protein: CASSLALAGGTEAFF

V gene: TRBV10-1
D gene: -
clone size: -
CDR3 protein: CASSESRGGGTDTQYF

V gene: TRBV12-2
D gene: -
clone size: -
CDR3 protein: CASRSTRGGQGPSYEQYF

V gene: TRBV7-9
D gene: TRBD2
clone size: once
CDR3 protein: CASSFGLAGVAGANVLTF

V gene: TRBV6-4
D gene: -
clone size: -
CDR3 protein: CASSMASTDTQYF

V gene: TRBV19
D gene: TRBD1
clone size: -
CDR3 protein: CASSIRVGTGVHGYTF

V gene: TRBV15
D gene: TRBD1
clone size: -
CDR3 protein: CATSRARQGAEHEKLFF

V gene: TRBV27
D gene: -
clone size: -
CDR3 protein: CASSPVLGGANEQFF

V gene: TRBV7-2
D gene: -
clone size: few
CDR3 protein: CASSAKGGGDRGWFF

V gene: TRBV19
D gene: TRBD1
clone size: -
CDR3 protein: CATYRDREASEQFF

V gene: TRBV29-1
D gene: TRBD1
clone size: -
CDR3 protein: CSVQDRNSNQPQHF

V gene: TRBV6-5
D gene: -
clone size: -
CDR3 protein: CASSSGGNTIYF

V gene: TRBV19
D gene: -
clone size: once
CDR3 protein: CASNGQPYSPLHF

V gene: TRBV15
D gene: -
clone size: -
CDR3 protein: CATSRDLLSGNTIYF

V gene: TRBV6-1
D gene: TRBD1
clone size: -
CDR3 protein: CASSRTGVDYGYTF

V gene: TRBV30
D gene: -
clone size: few
CDR3 protein: CAWSVGGAEQFF

V gene: TRBV5-1
D gene: TRBD1
clone size: -
CDR3 protein: CATTPWGTGTDTQYF

V gene: TRBV9
D gene: -
clone size: -
CDR3 protein: CASSVGNSVQGTEAFF

V gene: TRBV30
D gene: TRBD2
clone size: -
CDR3 protein: CAWSVLAGVGEQYF

V gene: TRBV5-4
D gene: TRBD2
clone size: -
CDR3 protein: CANGAGGTQSDTQYF